The clone carrying this TCR beta chain occurred once. Its antigen is not known. The data are from a study of T cell responses to AZD1222 COVID-19 vaccine. Background on the study: Timing groups of about 4 and about 12 weeks for second doses were pooled.

The repertoire was sequenced with immunoSEQ multiplex PCR; TCRdb's copy has only in-frame clones and lacks some. The data show about 100,000 clones, with approximately 90% seen just once and around 20% held by the top ten. Study-level findings and limits: The donor cohort was predominantly white British with a female majority, and clonal diversity may have been underestimated.

Sample: peripheral blood, taken on day 0 of AZD1222 vaccination. The TCR sequence derives from an adult in good health.

CDR3 sequence: CASSVDGRDYRNQPQHF. The CDR3, as DNA: TGTGCCAGCAGCGTAGACGGCAGGGATTATCGTAATCAGCCCCAGCATTTT. V and J are TRBV9 and TRBJ1-5; TRBD1 is a possible D gene (5 bases). The CDR3 consists of 17 residues. The germline V gene has CDR1 SGDLS and CDR2 YYNGEE. Between the trimmed V and J ends, which lost 0 bases and 4 bases, there was a span of 17 bases.